The 28 T cell receptor beta chains reported below all come from one sample, sequenced in a study of T cell responses to AZD1222 COVID-19 vaccine. Sequenced by immunoSEQ multiplex PCR; TCRdb stores in-frame clones only, minus some. The data contain 120,000 or so clones, approximately 89% of them singletons. The sample in question was peripheral blood, obtained on day 0 of AZD1222 vaccination. The receptor set was obtained from an adult in good health.

The chain links TRBV19 to TRBJ1-6; D is unresolved. The CDR3 extends over 17 amino acids. The V end lost 6 bases, the J end lost 0 bases, and 15 bases lay between the germline ends. The V gene's germline CDR1 is LNHDA and CDR2 SQIVND (reference sequence). In DNA form, the CDR3 reads TGTGCCAGTAGCCCACCGACCGCTAGCTCCTATAATTCACCCCTCCACTTT. Protein: CASSPPTASSYNSPLHF. The full variable domain, in which reference TRBV19 and TRBJ1-6 provide the parts outside the CDR3, is DGGITQSPKYLFRKEGQNVTLSCEQNLNHDAMYWYRQDPGQGLRLIYYSQIVNDFQKGDIAEGYSVSREKKESFPLTVTSAQKNPTAFYLCASSPPTASSYNSPLHFGNGTRLTVT.

This chain connects TRBV6-5 to TRBJ2-5, with 10 bases that match TRBD2. Germline V gene sequence: CDR1 MNHEY, CDR2 SVGAGI. V was pared by 2 bases and J by 1 base, with 4 bases of the junction left unmatched. This CDR3 has 16 residues. CDR3 DNA sequence: TGTGCCAGCAGTTACCCTAGCGGGGGCTTCCAAGAGACCCAGTACTTC. Encoded protein: CASSYPSGGFQETQYF.

This clone appeared once. V and J are TRBV28 and TRBJ1-2; no definite D call. CDR1 MDHEN and CDR2 SYDVKM come from the germline V gene. Trimming removed 5 bases at V and 6 bases at J, with 13 bases between. This CDR3 has 13 amino acids. Here the CDR3 reads CASSPPRPDGYTF. For the CDR3, the DNA is TGTGCCAGCAGTCCCCCCAGGCCCGATGGCTACACCTTC.

The genes are TRBV28 and TRBJ1-5, with a possible D match to TRBD1 (6 bases). This CDR3 is 15 amino acids long. Trimming left V 0 bases short and J 6 bases short, with 12 bases between. Germline loops: CDR1 MDHEN, CDR2 SYDVKM. Here the CDR3 reads CASSLWQRGIQPQHF. DNA for the CDR3: TGTGCCAGCAGTTTATGGCAGAGGGGGATTCAGCCCCAGCATTTT.

V usage is TRBV6-5 and J usage is TRBJ1-2, with D unresolved. Trimming took 6 bases from V and 3 from J, leaving 11 bases between them. The germline V gene encodes CDR1 MNHEY and CDR2 SVGAGI. The CDR3 contains 13 residues. In DNA form, the CDR3 reads TGTGCCAGCAGGATTTTTAGGGACTATGGCTACACCTTC. Its protein is CASRIFRDYGYTF.

The V gene is TRBV5-1, the J gene TRBJ1-6; 9 positions match TRBD1. The germline V gene encodes CDR1 SGHRS and CDR2 YFSETQ. CDR3 size: 14 residues. With 0 bases clipped from V and 9 bases from J, the junction kept 1 base outside the gene matches. The CDR3 region is CASSLGQGGSPLHF. The CDR3 coding sequence is TGCGCCAGCAGCTTGGGACAGGGGGGTTCACCCCTCCACTTT.

The chain combines TRBV9 with TRBJ1-6, with D unclear. V was shortened by 3 bases and J by 11 bases, with 18 bases between the two germline ends. CDR3 length equals 15 residues. Germline V gives CDR1 SGDLS, CDR2 YYNGEE. In DNA form, the CDR3 reads TGTGCCAGCAGCGCCCCGTTTGAAGAAACTCCACCCCTCCACTTT. Translated: CASSAPFEETPPLHF.

Remarks on this clone: At one boundary the junction diverges from the germline segment, which might be a read error. The chain is built from TRBV14 and TRBJ2-2, with D tentatively TRBD1 (5 bases). The V gene's germline CDR1 is SGHDN and CDR2 FVKESK. This CDR3 has 14 residues. CDR3 loop: CASTQAGPTGELFF. CDR3 nucleotide sequence: TGTGCCAGCACCCAAGCAGGGCCCACCGGGGAGCTGTTTTTT.

V is TRBV27 and J is TRBJ1-2; D not resolved. V lost 3 bases, J lost 8 bases, and 16 bases lay in between. Looked up from germline, CDR1 is MNHEY and CDR2 is SMNVEV (reference sequence). The CDR3 covers 14 residues. The CDR3 nucleotides read TGTGCCAGCAGTTTCCCCGGGCCCCATGGGGGCTACACCTTC. It is translated as CASSFPGPHGGYTF.

J is TRBJ2-1 and V is TRBV11-3; D call uncertain. The CDR3 loop spans 11 amino acids. Trimming pared 0 bases from V and 8 bases from J, leaving 2 bases between. Germline lookup yields CDR1 SGHNT and CDR2 YENEEA. CDR3 region: CASSLDHEQFF. The CDR3 bases are TGTGCCAGCAGCTTAGACCATGAGCAGTTCTTC.

This clone has just a few counts. The chain links TRBV30 to TRBJ1-5; TRBD1 agrees at 8 bases. Per germline, CDR1 GTSNPN and CDR2 SVGIG (reference sequence). The CDR3 covers 14 residues. V was pared by 3 bases and J by 3 bases, with 4 bases of the junction left unmatched. The CDR3, as DNA: TGTGCCTGGAGCGGGGACAGGAACAATCAGCCCCAGCATTTT. As protein: CAWSGDRNNQPQHF. The full variable domain, completed using reference TRBV30 and TRBJ1-5, is SQTIHQWPATLVQPVGSPLSLECTVEGTSNPNLYWYRQAAGRGLQLLFYSVGIGQISSEVPQNLSASRPQDRQFILSSKKLLLSDSGFYLCAWSGDRNNQPQHFGDGTRLSIL.

The gene calls are TRBV29-1 and TRBJ2-2; no definite D call. Germline V lookup: CDR1 SQVTM, CDR2 ANQGSEA. The V end was cut by 4 bases, the J end by 0 bases, with 9 bases between. The CDR3 runs 14 residues. CDR3 in DNA: TGCAGCGTTGTTGGAATCGCGAACACCGGGGAGCTGTTTTTT. Protein: CSVVGIANTGELFF.

This clone was found once. This chain connects TRBV30 to TRBJ1-1; D call uncertain. Between the trimmed V and J ends, which lost 1 base and 0 bases, there was a span of 9 bases. Germline V gene data show CDR1 as GTSNPN and CDR2 as SVGIG (reference sequence). The CDR3 sequence is 14 residues long. CDR3 residues: CAWSANIMNTEAFF. The CDR3 DNA reads TGTGCCTGGAGTGCTAACATCATGAACACTGAAGCTTTCTTT.

The chain combines TRBV19 with TRBJ1-6; 7 bases map to TRBD1. Trimming cost V 9 bases and J 8 bases; bases outside gene matches: 7. CDR1 is LNHDA and CDR2 is SQIVND in the germline V gene (reference sequence). The CDR3 consists of 13 residues. CDR3 region: CASKDRSHSPLHF. In nucleotides, the CDR3 is TGTGCCAGCAAGGACAGGTCGCATTCACCCCTCCACTTT. Full variable domain (rest looked up from reference TRBV19 and TRBJ1-6): DGGITQSPKYLFRKEGQNVTLSCEQNLNHDAMYWYRQDPGQGLRLIYYSQIVNDFQKGDIAEGYSVSREKKESFPLTVTSAQKNPTAFYLCASKDRSHSPLHFGNGTRLTVT.

The chain combines TRBV28 with TRBJ2-1; 12 bases are shared with TRBD2. The V and J ends lost 7 bases and 7 bases, in that order; junction bases with no gene match: 14. The germline CDR1 and CDR2 sequences are MDHEN and SYDVKM. The CDR3 runs to 17 residues. CDR3 bases: TGTGCCAGCACCTCTTGGGCTAGCGGGAGGGCCTCAAATGAGCAGTTCTTC. This translates into CASTSWASGRASNEQFF.

The gene calls are TRBV18 and TRBJ1-2; D possibly corresponds to TRBD1 (5 bases). Trimming pared 3 bases from V and 8 bases from J, leaving 19 bases between. CDR1 is KGHSH and CDR2 is LQKENI in the germline V gene. The CDR3 has 15 amino acids. The DNA for the CDR3 is TGTGCCAGCTCACCCCGGGTCAGGGCAAACGACGGCTACACCTTC. It specifies CASSPRVRANDGYTF.

V and J are TRBV7-9 and TRBJ2-3, with 7 bases that match TRBD1. Germline values: CDR1 SEHNR, CDR2 FQNEAQ (reference sequence). The CDR3 has 15 residues. The ends lost 1 base at V and 1 base at J; junction bases unmatched: 2. The CDR3 region is CASSLGGGRTDTQYF. The CDR3 DNA follows: TGTGCCAGCAGCTTAGGAGGGGGCCGCACAGATACGCAGTATTTT.

V and J are TRBV6-5 and TRBJ2-7, with 7 bases aligning to TRBD1. This CDR3 contains 14 residues. Germline V lookup: CDR1 MNHEY, CDR2 SVGAGI. J lost 4 bases, V lost 5 bases, and 8 bases had no gene match. The chain's CDR3 is CASSTGTALYEQYF. The CDR3 DNA reads TGTGCCAGCAGTACCGGGACAGCTTTATACGAGCAGTACTTC.

CDR3 DNA: TGTGCCTGGACACCCGGGAGCAATCAGCCCCAGCATTTT. It yields the protein CAWTPGSNQPQHF. V is TRBV30 and J is TRBJ1-5; no clear D gene. The CDR3 contains 13 residues. CDR1 and CDR2 from the germline V gene are GTSNPN and SVGIG (reference sequence). V lost 4 bases to trimming and J lost 1 base, with 8 bases between them.

The V call is TRBV19, the J call TRBJ2-7, with 7 bases fitting TRBD1. The CDR3 length is 12 residues. The trim removed 10 bases at V and 2 bases at J, leaving 5 bases unmatched. CDR1 and CDR2 (germline): LNHDA, SQIVND (reference sequence). CDR3 in DNA: TGTGCCACATCGACAGGGACCTACGAGCAGTACTTC. Translated: CATSTGTYEQYF.

The V gene is TRBV30, the J gene TRBJ1-5; no firm D call. Germline V lookup: CDR1 GTSNPN, CDR2 SVGIG (reference sequence). The CDR3 runs 14 residues. The V end was cut by 3 bases, the J end by 3 bases, with 12 bases between. The CDR3 protein is CAWSSSIYNQPQHF. The CDR3 DNA is TGTGCCTGGAGCTCAAGTATATACAATCAGCCCCAGCATTTT.

V gene TRBV7-8 combines with J gene TRBJ2-1; 9 nucleotides align to TRBD2. Germline CDR1 and CDR2: SGHVS and FQNEAQ. Trimming removed 5 bases from V and 7 bases from J; junction bases left unmatched: 12. The CDR3 is 16 residues long. CDR3 sequence reads: CASSLRLAEGKNEQFF. CDR3 DNA sequence: TGTGCCAGCAGCCTGAGACTAGCGGAGGGGAAGAATGAGCAGTTCTTC.

This chain joins TRBV12-3 or TRBV12-4 and TRBJ2-1; D is perhaps TRBD1 or TRBD2 (5 bases each). The CDR3 is 13 amino acids. Trimming removed 4 bases from V and 8 bases from J, with 12 bases in between. The CDR3 nucleotides read TGTGCCAGCAGTTCGGGACCGGAAGATGAGCAGTTCTTC. This sequence encodes CASSSGPEDEQFF.

The rearrangement joins TRBV6-6 to TRBJ2-1; the match to TRBD2 covers 15 bases. Germline V lookup: CDR1 MNHNY, CDR2 SVGAGI (reference sequence). The CDR3 covers 15 residues. J lost 7 bases, V lost 2 bases, and 0 bases had no gene match. CDR3 amino acids: CASSYGTSGGNEQFF. For the CDR3, the DNA is TGTGCCAGCAGTTACGGGACTAGCGGGGGGAATGAGCAGTTCTTC.

V gene TRBV5-1 combines with J gene TRBJ2-5; weak D call: TRBD2 (6 bases). Germline V lookup: CDR1 SGHRS, CDR2 YFSETQ. This CDR3 spans 14 amino acids. V was pared by 4 bases and J by 5 bases, with 15 bases between. CDR3 nucleotide sequence: TGCGCCAGCAGCCCGGGAACGGGGGTGGAGACCCAGTACTTC. As protein: CASSPGTGVETQYF.

V usage is TRBV7-2 and J usage is TRBJ2-7; possible D gene TRBD2, 5 bases. The germline CDR1 and CDR2 sequences are SGHTA and FQGNSA. V was shortened by 3 bases and J by 3 bases, with 12 bases between the two germline ends. This CDR3 has 14 residues. As DNA, the CDR3 is TGTGCCAGCAGCTTTGACTCGGGAAGCTACGAGCAGTACTTC. Translation: CASSFDSGSYEQYF.

Note on this clone: The same CDR3 can be traced to other DNA sequences in this sample. The genes are TRBV5-1 and TRBJ1-1; a possible D gene is TRBD1 (6 bases). Germline CDR1 SGHRS, CDR2 YFSETQ. Trimming stripped 4 bases from V and 1 base from J, with 11 bases between. The CDR3 covers 14 residues. CDR3 coding DNA: TGCGCCAGCAGCCTCCAGGGGTCGAACACTGAAGCTTTCTTT. Its protein is CASSLQGSNTEAFF. Combining the CDR3 with reference TRBV5-1 and TRBJ1-1 gives the whole variable domain KAGVTQTPRYLIKTRGQQVTLSCSPISGHRSVSWYQQTPGQGLQFLFEYFSETQRNKGNFPGRFSGRQFSNSRSEMNVSTLELGDSALYLCASSLQGSNTEAFFGQGTRLTVV.

CDR3 residues: CASRDSRRAGELFF. CDR3 DNA: TGTGCCAGCCGCGACTCTCGAAGGGCCGGGGAGCTGTTTTTT. V and J are TRBV28 and TRBJ2-2; D is unclear. Germline-derived CDR1 and CDR2 are MDHEN and SYDVKM. This CDR3 has 14 amino acids. V lost 8 bases to trimming and J lost 6 bases, with 16 bases between them.